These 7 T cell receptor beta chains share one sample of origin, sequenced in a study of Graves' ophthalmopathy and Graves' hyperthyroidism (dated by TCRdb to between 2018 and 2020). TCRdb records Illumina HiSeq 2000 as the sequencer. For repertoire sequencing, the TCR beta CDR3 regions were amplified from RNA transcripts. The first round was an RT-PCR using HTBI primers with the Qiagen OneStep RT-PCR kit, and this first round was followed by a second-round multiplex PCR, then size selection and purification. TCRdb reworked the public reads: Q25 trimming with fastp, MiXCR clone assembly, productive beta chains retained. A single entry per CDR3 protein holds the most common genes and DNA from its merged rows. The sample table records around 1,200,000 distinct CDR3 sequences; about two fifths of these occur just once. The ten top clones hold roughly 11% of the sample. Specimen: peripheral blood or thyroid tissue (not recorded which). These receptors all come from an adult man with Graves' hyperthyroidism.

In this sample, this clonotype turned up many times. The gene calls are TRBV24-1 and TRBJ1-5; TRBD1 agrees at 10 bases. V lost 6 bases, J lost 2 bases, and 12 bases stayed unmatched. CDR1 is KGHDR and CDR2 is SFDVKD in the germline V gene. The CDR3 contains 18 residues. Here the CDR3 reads CATSSPGQGYWGNQPQHF. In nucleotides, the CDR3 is TGTGCCACCAGTTCGCCGGGACAGGGGTATTGGGGCAATCAGCCCCAGCATTTT.

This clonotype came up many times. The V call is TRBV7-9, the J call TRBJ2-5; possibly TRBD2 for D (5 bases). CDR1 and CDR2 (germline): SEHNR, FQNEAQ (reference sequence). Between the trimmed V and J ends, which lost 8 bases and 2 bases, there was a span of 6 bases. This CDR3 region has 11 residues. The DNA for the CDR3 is TGTGCCAGCGGGAGTCAAGAGACCCAGTACTTC. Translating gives CASGSQETQYF.

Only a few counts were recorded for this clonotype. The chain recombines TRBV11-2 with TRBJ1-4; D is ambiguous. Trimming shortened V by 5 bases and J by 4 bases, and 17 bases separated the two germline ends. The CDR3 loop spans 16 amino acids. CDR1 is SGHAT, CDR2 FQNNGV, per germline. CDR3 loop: CASSRAGSWSNEKLFF. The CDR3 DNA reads TGTGCCAGCAGCAGAGCGGGATCCTGGAGTAATGAAAAACTGTTTTTT. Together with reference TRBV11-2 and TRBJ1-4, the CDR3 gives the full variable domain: EAGVAQSPRYKIIEKRQSVAFWCNPISGHATLYWYQQILGQGPKLLIQFQNNGVVDDSQLPKDRFSAERLKGVDSTLKIQPAKLEDSAVYLCASSRAGSWSNEKLFFGSGTQLSVL.

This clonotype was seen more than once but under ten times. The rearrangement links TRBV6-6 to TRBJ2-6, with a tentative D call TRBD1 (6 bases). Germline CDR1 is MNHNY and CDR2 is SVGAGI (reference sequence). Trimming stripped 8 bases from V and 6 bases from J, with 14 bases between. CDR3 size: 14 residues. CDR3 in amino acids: CASVEQGEANVLTF. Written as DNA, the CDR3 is TGTGCCAGCGTTGAACAGGGTGAGGCCAACGTCCTGACTTTC.

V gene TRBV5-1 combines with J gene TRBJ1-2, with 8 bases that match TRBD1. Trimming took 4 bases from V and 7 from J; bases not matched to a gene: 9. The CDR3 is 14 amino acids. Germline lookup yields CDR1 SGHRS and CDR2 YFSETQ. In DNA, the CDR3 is TGCGCCAGCAGCCCCCTTCCAGGGGGCTCTGGCTACACCTTC. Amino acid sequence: CASSPLPGGSGYTF.

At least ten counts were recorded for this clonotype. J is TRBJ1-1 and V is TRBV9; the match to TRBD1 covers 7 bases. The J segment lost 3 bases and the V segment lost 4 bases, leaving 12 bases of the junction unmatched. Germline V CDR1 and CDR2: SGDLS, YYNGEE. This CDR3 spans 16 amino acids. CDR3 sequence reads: CASSLNKDRRDTEAFF. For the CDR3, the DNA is TGTGCCAGCAGCCTTAATAAGGACAGGCGGGACACTGAAGCTTTCTTT.

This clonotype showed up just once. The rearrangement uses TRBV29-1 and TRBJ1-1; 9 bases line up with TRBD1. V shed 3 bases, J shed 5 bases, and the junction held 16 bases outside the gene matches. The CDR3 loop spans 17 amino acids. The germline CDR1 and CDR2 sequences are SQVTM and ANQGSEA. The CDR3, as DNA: TGCAGCGTTGAGGGTCAACGGGGGACAGGGTTTTCGACTGAAGCTTTCTTT. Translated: CSVEGQRGTGFSTEAFF.